This T cell receptor (beta chain) was captured by sequencing in a study of vaccination effects on CD4 cells after COVID-19 (dated by TCRdb to about 2022). At the level of the whole study: Post-vaccine samples across the study were collected a median of 72 days after the second dose, with a range of 14 to 241. In the study, cultures from other donors were sequenced using the Oncomine TCR Beta short-read assay on an Illumina iSeq 100. The full study included approximately nine COVID-19 convalescent patients and several SARS-CoV-2-naive healthy vaccine recipients. SARS-CoV-2 spike-specific CD4+ TCR repertoires from before and after mRNA vaccination were compared in COVID-19 convalescent patients and in infection-naive vaccine recipients. Findings and caveats that apply to the study as a whole: Both infection-induced and vaccine-induced clones contracted markedly at late post-vaccination timepoints, which is consistent with waning T cell responses. Only a small number of convalescent patients were included, and no early post-infection timepoints were available, which limited the study. In healthy vaccine recipients, vaccine-induced clones were almost all SARS-CoV-2 mono-reactive, with only 1 of 255 being cross-reactive with common cold coronaviruses.

This clone was counted between two and nine times. It has no known antigen specificity. No much larger clonotype is one base removed from it; base qualities were not supplied. In the ViraFEST assay, PBMC were stimulated with viral peptide pools, and TCR sequencing was then used to find antigen-specific CD4+ T cell clonotypes based on their expansion. After less than 13 days of culture, CD4+ T cells were isolated with the EasySep CD4+ T cell isolation kit. Participants received two doses of either the BNT162b2 or the mRNA-1273 mRNA SARS-CoV-2 vaccine. Negative nucleocapsid antibody results before and after vaccination confirmed that the healthy vaccine recipients had no prior SARS-CoV-2 infection. Each well held under 2.5 million PBMC cultured in IMDM containing roughly 5% human AB serum, roughly 9.6 IU/ml IL-2 and gentamicin, along with around 11 ug/ml peptides. On days 3 and 7, half of the culture medium was replaced with fresh IL-2-containing medium. Unless noted otherwise, every peptide stimulation condition was grown in triplicate wells. PBMC were separated from whole blood using Ficoll-Paque Plus gradient centrifugation and were then either cryopreserved at -140C or used fresh. The overlapping peptide pools covered the spike proteins of SARS-CoV-2 as well as those of the common cold coronaviruses HCoV-NL63, HCoV-OC43 and HCoV-229E. The QIAamp micro DNA kit was used to extract genomic DNA from the cultured CD4+ T cells.

The library was generated by the immunoSEQ multiplex PCR assay. DNA from the cultured, isolated CD4+ T cells was subjected to TCR beta CDR3 sequencing. The study's processing was this. Non-productive TCR sequences were removed and reads were trimmed to the CDR3 region, keeping CDR3s of at least 7 amino acids. Antigen-specific clonotypes were identified using the MANAFEST web app by comparison of expansion in peptide wells against reference cultures. For clones to be considered positive, expansion at FDR<0.05 versus reference and all other wells, an odds ratio above 5, and a frequency above 0.1% in two replicate wells were required. Cross-reactive clonotypes were defined as significantly expanded in SARS-CoV-2 spike wells and in at least one common cold coronavirus spike condition. CDR3 similarity was assessed by Levenshtein distance with the stringdist R package, and unrooted trees were built with ape in R 3.6.1. In its TCRdb copy, this immuneACCESS table keeps in-frame sequences only and misses some clones. Where compared with another copy, unresolved V genes explain less than half of these, and the others have no known cause. The V and J calls and clone size were taken over from that table, and D and trimming were inferred from the DNA. The sample yields about 48,000 clones; about 70% were counted once. The ten top clones hold about 14% of the sample.

Via the germline V gene (reference sequence), CDR1 is LNHDA and CDR2 SQIVND. From its cysteine to its phenylalanine, the CDR3 spans 13 amino acids. Of all the DNA, just the CDR3 is kept, 39 bases in frame from base 1. A distance of 8 bases separates the germline ends of V and J, which lose 2 bases and 6 bases respectively. The sample here was CD4+ T cells from PBMCs cultured with HCoV-OC43 spike peptides, taken after COVID-19 vaccination. What this sample's cell subset or site label stands for: HCoV-OC43 spike overlapping peptide pool stimulation. This chain joins TRBV19 to TRBJ1-3, and TRBD1 may be the D gene, going by 5 matching bases. This TCR was recovered from a human donor who received a COVID-19 vaccine. The nucleotide sequence reads TGTGCCAGTAGTATACAAGGGGCAAACACCATATATTTT. This translates into CASSIQGANTIYF.